The 17 T cell receptor beta chains in this list originate from one sample, sequenced in a study of regulatory T cells in long-lasting Graves disease. Described time point: persistent/refractory GD, antithyroid drugs over 5 years with positive TRAb. PBMC RNA served as the TCR library source. With iRepertoire HTBI primers and Arm-PCR of CDR3 regions, TCR beta libraries were built. TCRdb called the multiplex PCR reads again in MiXCR, with one record for every CDR3 protein. The table has roughly 700,000 distinct CDR3 sequences, 25% to 30% seen once. The sample in question was peripheral blood mononuclear cells (PBMCs), obtained when the disease was refractory, from a patient treated with antithyroid drugs. Receptors were obtained from a female donor with Graves disease.

V is TRBV6-4 and J is TRBJ2-2; TRBD2 agrees at 9 bases. The CDR3 is made up of 15 amino acids. The germline gives CDR1 MRHNA, CDR2 SNTAGT. Trimming at V came to 1 base and at J to 8 bases, leaving 5 bases not matched to a gene. The CDR3 nucleotides read TGTGCCAGCAGTGACTTCGCTAGCGGGATTGGGGAGCTGTTTTTT. Translation gives CASSDFASGIGELFF.

Details on this clonotype: The junction does not match germline at one end; this may be a read error. The chain joins TRBV12-3 or TRBV12-4 to TRBJ1-1; D is uncertain. The CDR3 consists of 13 residues. CDR3 bases: TGTGCCAGCAGCCTAAAAGGTGACACTGAAGCTTCCTTT. Translation: CASSLKGDTEASF.

This clonotype has ten or more counts. V gene TRBV12-3 or TRBV12-4 combines with J gene TRBJ1-2; no clear D. V was cut by 5 bases and J by 6 bases, with 19 bases left in between. The CDR3 covers 15 residues. The DNA for the CDR3 is TGTGCCAGCAGTCCCCGGAAGGATGGGTTCAATGGCTACACCTTC. Amino acid sequence: CASSPRKDGFNGYTF.

This clonotype was detected a few times. The CDR3 nucleotides read TGTGCCAGCGTTCCTCCAGGGGGCGGTGGCTACGAGCAGTACTTC. It codes for CASVPPGGGGYEQYF. The V call is TRBV28, the J call TRBJ2-7, with 8 bases matching TRBD1. This CDR3 comprises 15 residues. The V gene's germline CDR1 is MDHEN and CDR2 SYDVKM. V lost 8 bases and J lost 3; bases outside the gene matches: 12.

This clonotype was picked up a small number of times. CDR3 residues: CASSLSGSHIQYF. The CDR3 nucleotides are TGTGCCAGCAGTTTAAGCGGTAGTCACATTCAGTACTTC. The chain employs TRBV27 and TRBJ2-4; weak D call: TRBD2 (5 bases). This CDR3 comprises 13 residues. V lost 2 bases and J 8 bases, leaving 10 bases between the germline ends. Germline loops: CDR1 MNHEY, CDR2 SMNVEV (reference sequence).

In this sample, this clonotype turned up a few times. This rearrangement joins TRBV7-9 to TRBJ2-5, with D tentatively TRBD1 or TRBD2 (7 bases each). CDR1 and CDR2 (germline): SEHNR, FQNEAQ (reference sequence). The V end was cut by 4 bases, the J end by 4 bases, with 16 bases between. The CDR3 is made up of 15 amino acids. CDR3 in DNA: TGTGCCAGCAGCTCCCTGGGGGGGGACAGAGAGACCCAGTACTTC. Residues: CASSSLGGDRETQYF. The entire variable domain, with the rest obtained from reference TRBV7-9 and TRBJ2-5, is as follows: DTGVSQNPRHKITKRGQNVTFRCDPISEHNRLYWYRQTLGQGPEFLTYFQNEAQLEKSRLLSDRFSAERPKGSFSTLEIQRTEQGDSAMYLCASSSLGGDRETQYFGPGTRLLVL.

On this clonotype: This may be a read error: a much more frequent sequence differs by one nucleotide. Without the conserved terminal phenylalanine or tryptophan, this CDR3 likely stems from a read error. V and J are TRBV28 and TRBJ1-1; D remains ambiguous. The V and J ends lost 7 bases and 0 bases respectively, with 9 bases between them. Germline V gene lookup returns CDR1 MDHEN and CDR2 SYDVKM. The CDR3 sequence is 13 residues long. The CDR3: CASKRGMNTEAFS. CDR3 sequence (DNA): TGTGCCAGCAAACGAGGCATGAACACTGAAGCTTTCTCT.

The table lists this clonotype with many counts. The chain employs TRBV13 and TRBJ2-7; the match to TRBD1 covers 7 bases. This CDR3 has 15 amino acids. Looked up from germline, CDR1 is PRHDT and CDR2 is FYEKMQ (reference sequence). V lost 1 base, J lost 3 bases, and 6 bases stayed unmatched. The CDR3 nucleotides are TGTGCCAGCAGCTTAGAGGGTGCAGGGGGCTACGAGCAGTACTTC. It encodes CASSLEGAGGYEQYF.

The rearrangement joins TRBV20-1 to TRBJ1-2; no firm D call. Per the germline V gene, CDR1 is DFQATT and CDR2 is SNEGSKA (reference sequence). The CDR3 runs to 13 residues. Deletions cut 3 bases from V and 6 bases from J, with 14 bases between. The CDR3 loop reads CSARSPRDNGYTF. The CDR3, as DNA: TGCAGTGCTAGGTCGCCCCGCGACAATGGCTACACCTTC.

In DNA, the CDR3 is TGTGCCAGCAGCCAAAGCGGTGTGTCGAACACTGAAGCTTTCTTT. Its protein is CASSQSGVSNTEAFF. V gene TRBV4-2 combines with J gene TRBJ1-1; D gene ambiguous. Trimming took off 2 bases at V and 1 base at J, with 11 bases between the two ends. This CDR3 has 15 residues. CDR1 LGHNA and CDR2 YNFKEQ come from the germline V gene.

This clonotype was seen only a few times. The rearrangement links TRBV6-2 or TRBV6-3 to TRBJ2-7; D is possibly TRBD1 (5 bases). The V and J ends lost 1 base and 3 bases respectively, with 10 bases between them. In germline, CDR1 is MNHEY, CDR2 SVGEGT. This CDR3 is built from 14 residues. The CDR3 DNA follows: TGTGCCAGCAGTTACTACTGGGGCAACTACGAGCAGTACTTC. Its protein is CASSYYWGNYEQYF.

Here the CDR3 reads CASRLDRTGANVLTF. The CDR3 bases are TGTGCCAGCCGACTCGACCGAACGGGGGCCAACGTCCTGACTTTC. J is TRBJ2-6 and V is TRBV2; D remains unclear. The V end was cut by 8 bases, the J end by 4 bases, with 15 bases between. The CDR3 contains 15 residues. Germline CDR1 and CDR2: SNHLY and FYNNEI. Supplemented by reference TRBV2 and TRBJ2-6, the full variable domain reads EPEVTQTPSHQVTQMGQEVILRCVPISNHLYFYWYRQILGQKVEFLVSFYNNEISEKSEIFDDQFSVERPDGSNFTLKIRSTKLEDSAMYFCASRLDRTGANVLTFGAGSRLTVL.

This chain uses TRBV5-4 with TRBJ1-2; tentative D call: TRBD1 (5 bases). The CDR3 has 14 residues. Trimming cost V 8 bases and J 3 bases, with 17 bases left between them. Germline assignment: CDR1 SGHNT and CDR2 YYREEE (reference sequence). The CDR3 loop is CASSIGGFHYGYTF. The CDR3 nucleotides are TGTGCCAGTTCGATCGGGGGGTTCCACTATGGCTACACCTTC.

The rearrangement uses TRBV19 and TRBJ1-5; D might be TRBD1 (5 bases). Germline lookup yields CDR1 LNHDA and CDR2 SQIVND (reference sequence). This CDR3 contains 14 residues. V was shortened by 3 bases and J by 6 bases, with 12 bases between the two germline ends. The CDR3 nucleotides read TGTGCCAGTAGTATTCTCACAGGAGGTCAGCCCCAGCATTTT. Protein sequence: CASSILTGGQPQHF.

V and J are TRBV10-3 and TRBJ1-2, with D maybe TRBD1 (5 bases). V lost 10 bases, J lost 2 bases, and 23 bases lay in between. The germline CDR1 and CDR2 sequences are ENHRY and SYGVKD. The CDR3 is 16 amino acids. DNA of the CDR3: TGTGCCACCGTACCTGGTGGGAGGGGAGTAAACTATGGCTACACCTTC. This translates into CATVPGGRGVNYGYTF.

The genes are TRBV5-1 and TRBJ2-2; D may be TRBD1 or TRBD2 (5 bases each). Trimming took 0 bases from V and 2 from J, leaving 8 bases between them. This CDR3 comprises 15 residues. Germline V gives CDR1 SGHRS, CDR2 YFSETQ. In DNA form, the CDR3 reads TGCGCCAGCAGCTTGGGAGGGGTAAACACCGGGGAGCTGTTTTTT. The encoded protein is CASSLGGVNTGELFF.

V gene TRBV14 combines with J gene TRBJ1-1; no clear D gene. This CDR3 is 14 amino acids long. V lost 1 base and J 3 bases, leaving 9 bases between the germline ends. Germline lookup yields CDR1 SGHDN and CDR2 FVKESK. CDR3 protein: CASSQGGPYTEAFF. For the CDR3, the DNA is TGTGCCAGCAGCCAAGGAGGCCCTTACACTGAAGCTTTCTTT.